This T cell receptor beta chain was documented in a study of healthy donors' naive CD4 and CD8 T cells. Trimming took off 3 bases at V and 5 bases at J, with 10 bases between the two ends. Germline CDR1 reads SNHLY; CDR2 reads FYNNEI. The CDR3 totals 13 residues. Starting from approximately 500 ng of total RNA, TCR libraries were made with linear amplification. TCRdb independently ran MiXCR on the reads; one entry per CDR3 protein. Here the sample spans about 180,000 distinct CDR3 sequences, around 80% being singletons. The sample comprised naive CD4+ and CD8+ T cells sorted from blood, pooled from several donors. The clonotype comes from a pool of human donors in good health; the sample pools cells from several healthy donors. J is TRBJ2-5 and V is TRBV2; D unclear. The CDR3 region has the DNA TGTGCCAGCAGTGAGTCTGGTTTTGAGACCCAGTACTTC. This translates into CASSESGFETQYF.